The present TCR beta chain was sequenced within a study of T cells after somatic rescue of genetic block (TCRdb year 2020). About the investigation overall: What the study looked at was long-term robustness, specifically in a T-cell system that came about through somatic rescue of a genetic block in T-cell development.

As for this clone: Its antigen is not yet known. No quality values exist for individual bases; no much larger clone is one base distant.

From its cysteine to its phenylalanine, the CDR3 spans 13 amino acids. Only the CDR3 region is kept as DNA, spanning 39 bases read in frame from base 1. CDR1 SGDLS and CDR2 YYNGEE were looked up in the germline V gene. The V and J ends are trimmed by 0 bases and 5 bases, leaving 8 bases between them. Receptor libraries were prepared by the immunoSEQ multiplex PCR assay. TCRdb provides this immuneACCESS table in a form limited to in-frame rearrangements. Some clones are lacking; in checked studies, under half of them reflect an unresolved V gene, and why the rest are absent is not known. The sample has approximately 65,000 clones on record, 80% to 95% of them singletons. The biggest ten clones account for 2.9% of the sample.

This TCR derives from a man aged 40-49 years. Sequenced material: peripheral blood mononuclear cells (PBMCs). Recombination connected TRBV9 to TRBJ1-1; the best D guess is TRBD1, with 5 bases matching. For the CDR3, the sequence is CASSVGGRTEAFF. The nucleotides are TGTGCCAGCAGCGTAGGGGGCCGGACTGAAGCTTTCTTT.